This T cell receptor (beta chain) came from a study of T cell changes during pregnancy in multiple sclerosis. Profiling relied on immunoSEQ multiplex PCR, and the TCRdb table lists in-frame clones only, not all of them. The top ten hold almost 0.3% of the sample, which has more than 60,000 clones, 90% to 95% seen once. There are 12 residues in the CDR3. Trimming left V 3 bases short and J 4 bases short, with 6 bases between. CDR1 and CDR2 (germline): SGHAT, FQNNGV. This receptor was obtained from a female donor in good health, enrolled as a control in a pregnancy study. The chain has TRBV11-2 and TRBJ2-5; D remains unclear. The sequencing used CD4+ T cells from peripheral blood mononuclear cells, collected in the third trimester of pregnancy. In DNA form, the CDR3 reads TGTGCCAGCAGCTTGAGAGGAGAGACCCAGTACTTC. It specifies CASSLRGETQYF.